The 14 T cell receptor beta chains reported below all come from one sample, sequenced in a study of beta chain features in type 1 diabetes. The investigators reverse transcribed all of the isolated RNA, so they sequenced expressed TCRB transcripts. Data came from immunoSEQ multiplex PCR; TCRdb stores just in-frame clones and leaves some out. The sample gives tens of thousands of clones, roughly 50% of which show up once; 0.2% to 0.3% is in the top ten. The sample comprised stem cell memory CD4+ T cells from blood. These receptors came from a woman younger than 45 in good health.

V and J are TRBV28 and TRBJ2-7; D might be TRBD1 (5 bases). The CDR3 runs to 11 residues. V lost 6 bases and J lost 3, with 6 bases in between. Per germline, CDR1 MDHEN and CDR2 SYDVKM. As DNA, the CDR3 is TGTGCCAGCAGAGGGGACTACGAGCAGTACTTC. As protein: CASRGDYEQYF.

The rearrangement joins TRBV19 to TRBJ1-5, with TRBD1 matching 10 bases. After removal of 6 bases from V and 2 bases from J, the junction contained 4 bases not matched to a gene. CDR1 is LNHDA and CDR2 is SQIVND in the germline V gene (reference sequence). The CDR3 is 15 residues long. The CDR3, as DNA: TGTGCCAGTAGGCCCGGGACAGGGGGCAATCAGCCCCAGCATTTT. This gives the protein CASRPGTGGNQPQHF.

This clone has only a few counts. In DNA, the CDR3 is TGTGCCAGCAGCGTCCTTGAAGGGGGCGAGTCAAATCAGCCCCAGCATTTT. Residues: CASSVLEGGESNQPQHF. This chain uses TRBV9 with TRBJ1-5; 7 nucleotides match TRBD1. CDR1 and CDR2 from the germline V gene are SGDLS and YYNGEE. Trimming cost V 2 bases and J 4 bases; bases outside gene matches: 12. This CDR3 contains 17 residues.

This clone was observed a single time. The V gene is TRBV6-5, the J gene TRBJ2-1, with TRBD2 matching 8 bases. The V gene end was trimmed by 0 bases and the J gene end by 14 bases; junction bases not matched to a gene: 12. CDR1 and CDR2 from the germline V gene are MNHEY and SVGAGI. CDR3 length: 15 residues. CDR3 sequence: CASSYSILAASSEFF. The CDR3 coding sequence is TGTGCCAGCAGTTACTCGATACTAGCGGCTTCTTCGGAGTTCTTC.

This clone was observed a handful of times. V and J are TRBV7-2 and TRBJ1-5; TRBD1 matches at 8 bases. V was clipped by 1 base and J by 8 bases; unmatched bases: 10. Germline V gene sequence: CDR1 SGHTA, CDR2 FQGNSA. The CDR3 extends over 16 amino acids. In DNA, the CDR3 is TGTGCCAGCAGCTTAGGCGCCAGGGGGCTTGATAAGCCCCAGCATTTT. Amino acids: CASSLGARGLDKPQHF.

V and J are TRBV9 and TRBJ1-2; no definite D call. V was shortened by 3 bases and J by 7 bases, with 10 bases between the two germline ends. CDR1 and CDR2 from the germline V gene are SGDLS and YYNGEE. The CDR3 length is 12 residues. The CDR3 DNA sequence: TGTGCCAGCAGCGCGGCCCCAGGTGGCTACACCTTC. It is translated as CASSAAPGGYTF.

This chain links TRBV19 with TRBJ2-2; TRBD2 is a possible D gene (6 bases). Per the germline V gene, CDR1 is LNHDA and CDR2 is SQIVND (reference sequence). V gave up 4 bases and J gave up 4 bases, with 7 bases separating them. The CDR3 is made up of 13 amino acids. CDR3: CASSTGGTGELFF. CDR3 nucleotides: TGTGCCAGTAGTACCGGGGGCACCGGGGAGCTGTTTTTT.

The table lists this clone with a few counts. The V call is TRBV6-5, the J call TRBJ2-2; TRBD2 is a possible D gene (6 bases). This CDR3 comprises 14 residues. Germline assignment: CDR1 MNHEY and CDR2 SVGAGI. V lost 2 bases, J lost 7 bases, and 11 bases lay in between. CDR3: CASSYLPGVGELFF. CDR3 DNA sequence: TGTGCCAGCAGTTACCTACCGGGGGTCGGGGAGCTGTTTTTT.

The CDR3, as DNA: TGTGCCAGCAGCGTAGATGCGAACGGTTTTACGAGGGAGACCCAGTACTTC. It encodes CASSVDANGFTRETQYF. This chain joins TRBV9 and TRBJ2-5, with D uncertain. The germline V gene encodes CDR1 SGDLS and CDR2 YYNGEE. Trimming shortened V by 0 bases and J by 5 bases, and 20 bases separated the two germline ends. The CDR3 has 17 amino acids.

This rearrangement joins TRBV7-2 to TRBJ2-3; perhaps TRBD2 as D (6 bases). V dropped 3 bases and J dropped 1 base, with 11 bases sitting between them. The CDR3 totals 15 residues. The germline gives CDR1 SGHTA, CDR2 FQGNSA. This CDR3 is CASSFRPGGTDTQYF. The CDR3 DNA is TGTGCCAGCAGCTTCCGACCGGGGGGCACAGATACGCAGTATTTT.

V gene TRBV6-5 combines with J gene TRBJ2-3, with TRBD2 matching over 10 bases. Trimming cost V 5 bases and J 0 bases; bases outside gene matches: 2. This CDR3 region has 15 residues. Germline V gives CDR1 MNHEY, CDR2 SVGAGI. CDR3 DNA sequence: TGTGCCAGCAGTCTGACTAGCGGGAGCACAGATACGCAGTATTTT. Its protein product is CASSLTSGSTDTQYF.

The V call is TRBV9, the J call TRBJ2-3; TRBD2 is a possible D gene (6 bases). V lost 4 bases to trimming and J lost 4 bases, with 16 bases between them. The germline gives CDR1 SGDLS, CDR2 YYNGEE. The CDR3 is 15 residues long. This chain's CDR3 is CASSPRVAVPDTQYF. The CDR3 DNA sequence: TGTGCCAGCAGCCCACGAGTAGCGGTTCCAGATACGCAGTATTTT.

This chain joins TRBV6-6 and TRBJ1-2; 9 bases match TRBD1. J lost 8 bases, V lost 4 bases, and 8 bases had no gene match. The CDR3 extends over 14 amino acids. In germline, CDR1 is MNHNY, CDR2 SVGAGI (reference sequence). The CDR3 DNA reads TGTGCCAGCAGTTCCACACAGGGGGCGGGGGGCTACACCTTC. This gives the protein CASSSTQGAGGYTF.

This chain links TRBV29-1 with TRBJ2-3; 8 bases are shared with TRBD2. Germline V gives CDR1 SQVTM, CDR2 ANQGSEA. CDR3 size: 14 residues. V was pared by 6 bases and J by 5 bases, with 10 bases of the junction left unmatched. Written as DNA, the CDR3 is TGCAGCGTCGGGCCAGCGGGAGTAAGAGATACGCAGTATTTT. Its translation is CSVGPAGVRDTQYF.